This T cell receptor beta chain is drawn from a study of blood T cell repertoires in COVID-19. Study background: Samples representing acute and convalescent COVID-19 were sourced from the United States, Italy and Spain.

Trimming cost V 0 bases and J 0 bases, with 11 bases left between them. The CDR3 is made up of 16 amino acids. CDR1 and CDR2 (germline): MNHEY, SVGAGI. Participants classified as exposed had met a COVID-19 case within 2 weeks before study entry. The repertoire was sequenced with immunoSEQ multiplex PCR; TCRdb's copy has only in-frame clones and lacks some. Of over 200,000 clones in the sample, 80% to 90% are singletons; the top ten hold more than 4%. Sequencing input: PBMCs or T cells enriched from blood (not recorded which). The source of this sequence is a woman in her thirties who had been exposed to COVID-19. The chain couples TRBV6-5 to TRBJ1-1, with D perhaps TRBD1 (5 bases). The CDR3 spells CASSYSQGYMNTEAFF. Written as DNA, the CDR3 is TGTGCCAGCAGTTACTCCCAGGGCTATATGAACACTGAAGCTTTCTTT.